The sequence of this T cell receptor (beta chain) was determined in a study of early T cells in non-severe SARS-CoV-2 infection. Study background: Sequencing of bulk RNA from unsorted whole blood was done, without chain pairing.

In the library, individual cDNA molecules carried attached unique molecular identifiers. From the 5' RACE reads, TCRdb called clonotypes with MiXCR, one entry per CDR3 protein. The sample shows some 60,000 distinct CDR3 sequences, around 10% of them seen only once. Study-level results: VDJdb matching skewed toward anti-spike CD8 responses, missing private and CD4 specificities.

Many counts were recorded for this clonotype. Its antigen is not known. Germline V lookup: CDR1 MGHDK, CDR2 SYGVNS. The CDR3 has 17 amino acids. V was clipped by 1 base and J by 1 base; unmatched bases: 10. The specimen was whole blood. The chain is built from TRBV25-1 and TRBJ2-7, with 7 bases that match TRBD2. The sequence was collected from an adult who was a healthcare worker with PCR-confirmed SARS-CoV-2 infection or an uninfected control (not recorded which). The chain's CDR3 is CASSELGQQRESYEQYF. The CDR3 DNA reads TGTGCCAGCAGTGAATTGGGCCAGCAGCGGGAATCCTACGAGCAGTACTTC.